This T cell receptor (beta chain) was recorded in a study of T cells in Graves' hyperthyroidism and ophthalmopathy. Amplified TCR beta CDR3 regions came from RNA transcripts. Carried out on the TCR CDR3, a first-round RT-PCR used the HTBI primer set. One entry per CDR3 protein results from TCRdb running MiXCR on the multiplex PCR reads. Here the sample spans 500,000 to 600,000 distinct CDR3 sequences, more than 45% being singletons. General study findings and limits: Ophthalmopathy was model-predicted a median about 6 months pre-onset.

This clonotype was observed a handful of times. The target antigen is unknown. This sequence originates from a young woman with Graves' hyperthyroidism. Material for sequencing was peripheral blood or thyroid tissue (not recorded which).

CDR3 nucleotide sequence: TGCAGTGCTAGAGATCTGGCTAGCGTACCCGAGCAGTACTTC. This gives the protein CSARDLASVPEQYF. The chain recombines TRBV20-1 with TRBJ2-7, with D possibly TRBD2 on 6 matching bases. The CDR3 consists of 14 residues. Trimming stripped 0 bases from V and 6 bases from J, with 15 bases between. Germline lookup yields CDR1 DFQATT and CDR2 SNEGSKA (reference sequence).